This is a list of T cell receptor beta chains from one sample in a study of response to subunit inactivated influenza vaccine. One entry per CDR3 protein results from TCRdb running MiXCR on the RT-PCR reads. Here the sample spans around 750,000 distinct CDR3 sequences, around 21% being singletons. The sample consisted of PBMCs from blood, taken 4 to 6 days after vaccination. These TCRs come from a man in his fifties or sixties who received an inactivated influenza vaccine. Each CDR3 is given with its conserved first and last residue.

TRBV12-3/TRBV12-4 CASSPPGLAGGPRVF
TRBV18 CASSPPGLFNYEQYF
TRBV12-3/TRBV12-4 CASSFGPQDTEAFF
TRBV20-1 CSVAAYEQYF
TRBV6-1 CASNPSWPGTRNTIYF
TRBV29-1 CSGKGTSGGHEQFF
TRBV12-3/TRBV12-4 CASSQQGVGTDTQYF
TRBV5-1 CASSLDVVGSGEFF
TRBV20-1 CSARDLEQSNTGELFF
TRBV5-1 CASSPGQINEKLFF
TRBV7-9 CASSPPRVPYNEQFF
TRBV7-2 CASSYRAGQGKGEQFF
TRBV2 CASSMALKADEQYF
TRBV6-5 CASSWGENTGELFF
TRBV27 CASSFRTGGLGTDTQYF
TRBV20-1 CSAIVGVGANVLTF
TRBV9 CASSVAGVPNNEQFF
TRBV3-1 CASSRRGVTVANVLTF
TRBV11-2 CASSPSNNRDRAWEQFF
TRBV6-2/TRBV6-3 CASSWSLTSGSSSYNEQFF
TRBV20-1 CSAFGLAGEGYEQYF
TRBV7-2 CASTGGAITGELFF
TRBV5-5 CASSKIQVEEKLFF
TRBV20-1 CSATGVETQYF
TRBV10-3 CAIRDRGYTEAFF
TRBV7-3 CASSPEPTGTGELFF
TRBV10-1 CASSDSTGGSYEQYF
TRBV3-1 CASSQQGGYTEAFF
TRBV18 CASSPERGVEFF
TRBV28 CASSLGQGELQETQYF
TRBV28 CASSSLGTTGNTEAFF
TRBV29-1 CSVEDGLGQETQYF
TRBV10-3 CAIQPTPLAGETHSYNEQFF
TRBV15 CATSSGGAFETQYF
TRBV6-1 CASSEGSSGYTDTQYF
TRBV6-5 CASRASGNTIYF
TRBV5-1 CASSFFADPGFKNIQYF
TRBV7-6 CASSLVAIAGLPVAKNIQYF
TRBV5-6 CASSFLTSGFYTDTQYF
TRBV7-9 CASSLIGEGNIQYF
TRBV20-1 CSARAGGDNEQFF
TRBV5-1 CASTASGYGEQYF
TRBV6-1 CASRSLSGTPNEKLFF
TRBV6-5 CASSYGGTALPEDTQYF
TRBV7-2 CASSLVGGLRGKTQYF